The TCR beta chain described here comes from a study of T cell responses to AZD1222 COVID-19 vaccine. Between the trimmed V and J ends, which lost 2 bases and 5 bases, there was a span of 3 bases. Per germline, CDR1 MNHEY and CDR2 SVGAGI. This CDR3 contains 11 residues. Some clones are missing from TCRdb's copy, which holds only in-frame ones; the method was immunoSEQ multiplex PCR. The repertoire includes 100,000 to 150,000 clones, more than 85% of them detected once, and approximately 10% sits in the top ten. The study's findings and limits: Spike-specific TCR depth and breadth grew after two AZD1222 doses. Repertoires were collected only later (after the peak T cell response had occurred). Spike was spanned by vaccine-associated CD4 TCRs, which were dominant at 160-218 and 743-854.

In the case of this clone: Its antigen is unidentified.

This receptor was identified in an adult in good health. Sequencing was performed on peripheral blood, taken on day 0 of AZD1222 vaccination. This rearrangement joins TRBV6-5 to TRBJ2-5; D unresolved. This chain's CDR3 is CASSYSETQYF. The CDR3 nucleotides are TGTGCCAGCAGTTACAGCGAGACCCAGTACTTC.